The 11 T cell receptor beta chains presented below share a single source sample, sequenced in a study of blood T cell repertoires in COVID-19. The table came from immunoSEQ multiplex PCR; TCRdb's copy has only in-frame clones and leaves some out. The sample records more than 300,000 clones, under 90% being singletons. Sequencing used PBMCs or T cells enriched from blood (not recorded which). The receptors derive from a woman aged 30 to 39 who had recovered from COVID-19.

The V call is TRBV5-1, the J call TRBJ1-3; tentative D call: TRBD1 (5 bases). This CDR3 has 15 amino acids. The ends were cut back, 1 base at V and 4 bases at J, with 12 bases in the middle. Germline CDR1 and CDR2: SGHRS and YFSETQ. The CDR3 region has the DNA TGCGCCAGCAGCTTGTCAGGGATATCAGGAAACACCATATATTTT. Protein product: CASSLSGISGNTIYF.

The rearrangement joins TRBV27 to TRBJ1-1, with 7 bases that match TRBD1. From germline, CDR1 is MNHEY and CDR2 SMNVEV (reference sequence). This CDR3 spans 19 amino acids. V lost 2 bases to trimming and J lost 4 bases; unmatched junction nucleotides: 19. The chain's CDR3 is CASSLKAFSEGALGTEAFF. The CDR3 DNA is TGTGCCAGCAGTTTAAAAGCCTTTTCAGAGGGGGCTTTAGGCACTGAAGCTTTCTTT.

The chain combines TRBV4-1 with TRBJ1-1; D possibly corresponds to TRBD1 (6 bases). This CDR3 region has 17 residues. The ends were cut back, 4 bases at V and 5 bases at J, with 23 bases in the middle. Germline CDR1 MGHRA, CDR2 YSYEKL. This CDR3 reads CASSPPRGNRAVTEAFF. The CDR3 DNA reads TGCGCCAGCAGCCCCCCTAGGGGTAACAGGGCGGTAACTGAAGCTTTCTTT.

The chain employs TRBV4-3 and TRBJ1-3, with D tentatively TRBD1 (6 bases). The ends were cut back, 2 bases at V and 2 bases at J, with 22 bases in the middle. The CDR3 sequence is 19 residues long. Looked up from germline, CDR1 is LGHNA and CDR2 is YSLEER. CDR3 protein: CASSQFAGSGRDTGNTIYF. The CDR3 bases are TGCGCCAGCAGCCAATTTGCCGGGTCGGGCAGGGACACTGGAAACACCATATATTTT.

This chain joins TRBV5-1 and TRBJ1-5, with a weak D call TRBD1 (5 bases). Trimming left V 0 bases short and J 4 bases short, with 8 bases between. The length of the CDR3 is 14 residues. The germline gives CDR1 SGHRS, CDR2 YFSETQ. The CDR3 region has the DNA TGCGCCAGCAGCTTGGGACAGACAAATCAGCCCCAGCATTTT. It is translated as CASSLGQTNQPQHF.

The chain carries TRBV4-3 and TRBJ2-1; 9 bases align to TRBD2. The CDR3 has 16 residues. V was clipped by 0 bases and J by 11 bases; unmatched bases: 11. Germline CDR1 LGHNA, CDR2 YSLEER. The CDR3 reads CASSQDAHTSGYKQFF. In DNA, the CDR3 is TGCGCCAGCAGCCAAGATGCCCATACTAGCGGGTATAAGCAGTTCTTC.

CDR3 residues: CASSSRDRPNEKLFF. The CDR3 DNA follows: TGTGCCAGCAGCTCCCGGGACAGGCCTAATGAAAAACTGTTTTTT. The rearrangement joins TRBV13 to TRBJ1-4; 8 positions agree with TRBD1. The length of the CDR3 is 15 residues. With V trimmed by 4 bases and J by 3 bases, 4 bases remained unmatched. Germline V lookup: CDR1 PRHDT, CDR2 FYEKMQ (reference sequence).

This rearrangement joins TRBV7-9 to TRBJ2-1; maybe TRBD2 (6 bases). V was pared by 5 bases and J by 7 bases, with 18 bases between. This CDR3 has 15 residues. CDR1 and CDR2 from the germline V gene are SEHNR and FQNEAQ (reference sequence). The CDR3 is CASSHSGDTGNEQFF. As DNA, the CDR3 is TGTGCCAGCAGCCATAGCGGAGACACGGGGAATGAGCAGTTCTTC.

V gene TRBV5-1 combines with J gene TRBJ2-1; 8 nucleotides agree with TRBD1. In germline, CDR1 is SGHRS, CDR2 YFSETQ. With V trimmed by 4 bases and J by 2 bases, 5 bases remained unmatched. The length of the CDR3 is 15 residues. This CDR3 reads CASSLAGGAYNEQFF. CDR3 DNA: TGCGCCAGCAGCCTGGCAGGGGGCGCCTACAATGAGCAGTTCTTC.

The rearrangement joins TRBV27 to TRBJ1-1, with no clear D. CDR1 MNHEY and CDR2 SMNVEV come from the germline V gene (reference sequence). Trimming left V 5 bases short and J 1 base short, with 8 bases between. This CDR3 contains 13 residues. CDR3 coding DNA: TGTGCCAGCAGTCCCCGGAGGAACACTGAAGCTTTCTTT. This encodes CASSPRRNTEAFF.

This clone appeared a few times. This chain links TRBV9 with TRBJ2-7, with a tentative D call TRBD2 (6 bases). CDR1 is SGDLS, CDR2 YYNGEE, per germline. CDR3 length: 15 amino acids. V lost 3 bases and J 5 bases, leaving 18 bases between the germline ends. CDR3 sequence: CASSADERVVDEQYF. DNA for the CDR3: TGTGCCAGCAGCGCGGACGAGCGGGTCGTCGACGAGCAGTACTTC.